The T cell receptor beta chain described here comes from a study of PD-1 blockade in classical Hodgkin lymphoma. Across the whole study: Nivolumab 3 mg/kg was given intravenously every 2 weeks. Study conclusions and caveats: Exclusion covered patients beginning nivolumab under 1 year post-ASCT. Newly diagnosed patients were said to have less baseline TCR diversity than healthy donors did.

Assay used: immunoSEQ multiplex PCR; TCRdb lists only in-frame clones, some missing. The table has approximately 61,000 clones, roughly nine tenths seen once. In every patient, relapse followed autologous stem cell transplantation, while exposure to brentuximab vedotin differed. The study recorded best responses of complete response, partial response or progressive disease. Concerning this clone: Its antigen is still unknown.

The CDR3 has 15 residues. The germline CDR1 and CDR2 sequences are SGHVS and FNYEAQ. After removal of 5 bases from V and 8 bases from J, the junction contained 9 bases not matched to a gene. The origin of this receptor is a human donor with classical Hodgkin lymphoma. The gene calls are TRBV7-6 and TRBJ2-1, with 10 bases identical to TRBD1. Sequencing was performed on peripheral blood mononuclear cells (PBMCs), taken at baseline. In DNA, the CDR3 is TGTGCCAGCAGCCCACGGGGACAGGGGTTTTATGAGCAGTTCTTC. Amino acid sequence: CASSPRGQGFYEQFF.